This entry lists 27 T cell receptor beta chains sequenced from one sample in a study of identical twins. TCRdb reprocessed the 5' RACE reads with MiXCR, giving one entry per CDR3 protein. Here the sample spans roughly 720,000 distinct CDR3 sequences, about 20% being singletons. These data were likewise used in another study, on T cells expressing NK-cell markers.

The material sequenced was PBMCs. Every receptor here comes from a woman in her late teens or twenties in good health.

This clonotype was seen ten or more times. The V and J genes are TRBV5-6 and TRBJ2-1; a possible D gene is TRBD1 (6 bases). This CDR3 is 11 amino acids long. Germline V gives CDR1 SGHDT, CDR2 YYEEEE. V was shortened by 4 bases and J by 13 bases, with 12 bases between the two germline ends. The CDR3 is CASSKDRTQFF. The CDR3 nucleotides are TGTGCCAGCAGCAAAGACAGGACACAGTTCTTC. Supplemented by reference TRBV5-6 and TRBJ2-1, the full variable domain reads DAGVTQSPTHLIKTRGQQVTLRCSPKSGHDTVSWYQQALGQGPQFIFQYYEEEERQRGNFPDRFSGHQFPNYSSELNVNALLLGDSALYLCASSKDRTQFFGPGTRLTVL.

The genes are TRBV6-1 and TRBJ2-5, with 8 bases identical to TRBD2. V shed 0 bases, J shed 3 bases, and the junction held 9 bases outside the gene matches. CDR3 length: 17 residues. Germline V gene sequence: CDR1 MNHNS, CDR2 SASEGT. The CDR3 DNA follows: TGTGCCAGCAGTGAAGCGCTCGGTAGTAGCGGGGAAGAGACCCAGTACTTC. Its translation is CASSEALGSSGEETQYF.

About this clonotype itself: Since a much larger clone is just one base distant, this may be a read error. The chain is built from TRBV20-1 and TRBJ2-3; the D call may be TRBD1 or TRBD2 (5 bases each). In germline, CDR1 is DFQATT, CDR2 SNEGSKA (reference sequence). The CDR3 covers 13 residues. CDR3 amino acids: CSALGPLGDTKYF. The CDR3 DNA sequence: TGCAGTGCTCTGGGCCCATTGGGGGATACGAAGTATTTT.

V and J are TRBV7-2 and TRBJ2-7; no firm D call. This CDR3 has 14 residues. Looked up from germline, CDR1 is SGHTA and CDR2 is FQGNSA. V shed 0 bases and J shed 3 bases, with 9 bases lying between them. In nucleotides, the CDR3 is TGTGCCAGCAGCTTAGCCGGGTCTGGCTACGAGCAGTACTTC. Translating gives CASSLAGSGYEQYF.

CDR3 in amino acids: CASSGQGAKNIQYF. The CDR3 DNA reads as TGCGCCAGCAGCGGACAGGGGGCCAAAAACATTCAGTACTTC. The chain couples TRBV5-1 to TRBJ2-4; 9 bases match TRBD1. Germline CDR1 SGHRS, CDR2 YFSETQ. V was pared by 4 bases and J by 1 base, with 0 bases of the junction left unmatched. CDR3 length equals 14 residues.

The CDR3 loop reads CSARDFREGLEQYF. The CDR3 DNA reads as TGCAGTGCTAGAGATTTTCGGGAAGGGCTCGAGCAGTACTTC. This chain links TRBV20-1 with TRBJ2-7; maybe TRBD2 (5 bases). V gave up 0 bases and J gave up 6 bases, with 15 bases separating them. The CDR3 sequence is 14 residues long. The germline V gene encodes CDR1 DFQATT and CDR2 SNEGSKA (reference sequence).

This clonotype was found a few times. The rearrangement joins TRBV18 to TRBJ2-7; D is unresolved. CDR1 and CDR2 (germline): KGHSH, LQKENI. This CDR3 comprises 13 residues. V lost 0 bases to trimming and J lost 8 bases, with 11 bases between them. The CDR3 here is CASSPPQVAKQYF. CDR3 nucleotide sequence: TGTGCCAGCTCACCACCGCAGGTCGCGAAGCAGTACTTC. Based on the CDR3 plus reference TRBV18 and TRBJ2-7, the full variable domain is NAGVMQNPRHLVRRRGQEARLRCSPMKGHSHVYWYRQLPEEGLKFMVYLQKENIIDESGMPKERFSAEFPKEGPSILRIQQVVRGDSAAYFCASSPPQVAKQYFGPGTRLTVT.

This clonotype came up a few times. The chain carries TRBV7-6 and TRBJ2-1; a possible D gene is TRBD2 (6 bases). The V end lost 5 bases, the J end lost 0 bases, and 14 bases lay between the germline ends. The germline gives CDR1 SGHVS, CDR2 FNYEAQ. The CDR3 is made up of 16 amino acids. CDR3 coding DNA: TGTGCCAGCAGCCCCTCTAGCGTGAGCTCCTACAATGAGCAGTTCTTC. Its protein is CASSPSSVSSYNEQFF.

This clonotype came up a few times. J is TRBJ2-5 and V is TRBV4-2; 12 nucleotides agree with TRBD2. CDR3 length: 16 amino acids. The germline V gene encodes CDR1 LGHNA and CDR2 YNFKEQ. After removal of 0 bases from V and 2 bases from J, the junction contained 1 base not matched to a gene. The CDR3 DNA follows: TGTGCCAGCAGCCAAGAACTAGCGGGAGGACAAGAGACCCAGTACTTC. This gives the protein CASSQELAGGQETQYF.

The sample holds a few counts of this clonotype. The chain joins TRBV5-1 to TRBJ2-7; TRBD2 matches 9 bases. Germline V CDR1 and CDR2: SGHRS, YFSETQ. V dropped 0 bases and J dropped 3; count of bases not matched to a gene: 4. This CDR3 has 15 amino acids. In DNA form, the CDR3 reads TGCGCCAGCAGCTTGGTGCTAGCGGGACACTACGAGCAGTACTTC. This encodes CASSLVLAGHYEQYF.

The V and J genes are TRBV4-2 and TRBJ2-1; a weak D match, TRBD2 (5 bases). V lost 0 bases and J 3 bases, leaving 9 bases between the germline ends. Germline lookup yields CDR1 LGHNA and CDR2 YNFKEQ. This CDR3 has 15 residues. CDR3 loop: CASSQDQLDYNEQFF. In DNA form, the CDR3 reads TGTGCCAGCAGCCAAGATCAACTAGACTACAATGAGCAGTTCTTC.

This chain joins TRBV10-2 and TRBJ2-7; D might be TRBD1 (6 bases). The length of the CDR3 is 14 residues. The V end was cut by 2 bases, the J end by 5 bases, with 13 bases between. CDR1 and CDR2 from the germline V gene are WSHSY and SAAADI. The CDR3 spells CASSEPGRGDEQYF. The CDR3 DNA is TGCGCCAGCAGTGAGCCGGGCAGGGGCGACGAGCAGTACTTC.

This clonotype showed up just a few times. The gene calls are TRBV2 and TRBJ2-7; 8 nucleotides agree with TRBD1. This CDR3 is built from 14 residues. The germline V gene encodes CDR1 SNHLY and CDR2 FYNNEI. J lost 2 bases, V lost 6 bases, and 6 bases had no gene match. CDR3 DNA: TGTGCCAGCAGACGACAGGGGCTTGCCTACGAGCAGTACTTC. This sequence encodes CASRRQGLAYEQYF.

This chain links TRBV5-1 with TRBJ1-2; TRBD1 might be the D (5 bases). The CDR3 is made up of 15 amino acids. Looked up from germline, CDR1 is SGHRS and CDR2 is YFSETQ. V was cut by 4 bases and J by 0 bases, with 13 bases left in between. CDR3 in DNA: TGCGCCAGCAGCCTGAACACAGGAGCTAACTATGGCTACACCTTC. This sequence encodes CASSLNTGANYGYTF.

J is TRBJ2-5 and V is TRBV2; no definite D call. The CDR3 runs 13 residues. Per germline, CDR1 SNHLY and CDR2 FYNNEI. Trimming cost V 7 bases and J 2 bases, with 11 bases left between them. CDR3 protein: CASNQWQQETQYF. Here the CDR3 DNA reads TGTGCCAGCAACCAGTGGCAGCAAGAGACCCAGTACTTC.

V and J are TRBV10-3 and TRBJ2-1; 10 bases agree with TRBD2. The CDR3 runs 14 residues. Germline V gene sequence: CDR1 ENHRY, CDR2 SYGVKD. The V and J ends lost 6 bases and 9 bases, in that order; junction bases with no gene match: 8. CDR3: CAIRGGLASTEQFF. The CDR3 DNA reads TGTGCCATCAGGGGGGGACTAGCGTCTACTGAGCAGTTCTTC.

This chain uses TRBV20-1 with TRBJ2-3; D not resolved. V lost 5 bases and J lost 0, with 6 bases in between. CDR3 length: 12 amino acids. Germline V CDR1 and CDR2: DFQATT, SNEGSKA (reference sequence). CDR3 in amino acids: CSAQTSTDTQYF. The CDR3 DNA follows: TGCAGTGCTCAGACTAGCACAGATACGCAGTATTTT.

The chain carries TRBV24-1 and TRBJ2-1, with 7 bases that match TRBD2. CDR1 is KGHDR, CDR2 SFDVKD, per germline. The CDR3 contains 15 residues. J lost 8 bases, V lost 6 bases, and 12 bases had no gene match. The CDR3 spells CATSNGRPWGDEQFF. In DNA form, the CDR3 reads TGTGCCACCAGTAACGGGAGGCCCTGGGGCGATGAGCAGTTCTTC.

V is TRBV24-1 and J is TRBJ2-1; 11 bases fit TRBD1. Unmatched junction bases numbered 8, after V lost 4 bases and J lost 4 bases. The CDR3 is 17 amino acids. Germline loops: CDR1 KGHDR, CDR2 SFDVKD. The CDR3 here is CATSDSPGTGGYNEQFF. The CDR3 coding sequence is TGTGCCACCAGTGACTCCCCCGGGACAGGGGGGTACAATGAGCAGTTCTTC.

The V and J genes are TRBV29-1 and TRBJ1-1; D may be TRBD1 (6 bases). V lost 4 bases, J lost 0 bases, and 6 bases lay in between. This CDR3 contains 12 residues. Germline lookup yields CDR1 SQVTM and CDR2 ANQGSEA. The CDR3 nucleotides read TGCAGCGTTGGACAGGTGAACACTGAAGCTTTCTTT. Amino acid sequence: CSVGQVNTEAFF.

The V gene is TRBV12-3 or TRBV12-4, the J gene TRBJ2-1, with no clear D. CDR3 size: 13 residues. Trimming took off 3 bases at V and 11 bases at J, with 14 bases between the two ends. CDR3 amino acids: CASSFGEANQQFF. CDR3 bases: TGTGCCAGCAGTTTCGGAGAGGCTAATCAGCAGTTCTTC.

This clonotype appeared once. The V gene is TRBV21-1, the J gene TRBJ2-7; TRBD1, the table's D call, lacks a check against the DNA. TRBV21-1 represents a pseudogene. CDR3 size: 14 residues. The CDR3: CASSPRTRSYEQYF. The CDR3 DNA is TGTGCCAGCAGCCCTCGGACACGAAGCTACGAGCAGTACTTC.

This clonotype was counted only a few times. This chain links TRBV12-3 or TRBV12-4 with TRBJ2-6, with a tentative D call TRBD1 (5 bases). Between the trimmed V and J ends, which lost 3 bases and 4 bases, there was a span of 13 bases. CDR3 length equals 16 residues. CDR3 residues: CASSFRGPFGANVLTF. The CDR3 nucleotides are TGTGCCAGCAGTTTTAGGGGCCCCTTCGGGGCCAACGTCCTGACTTTC.

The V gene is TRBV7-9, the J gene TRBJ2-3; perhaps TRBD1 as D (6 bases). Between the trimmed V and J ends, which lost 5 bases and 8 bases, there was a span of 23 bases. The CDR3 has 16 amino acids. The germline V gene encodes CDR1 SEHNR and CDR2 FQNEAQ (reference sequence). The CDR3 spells CASSPLGRGWIGTQYF. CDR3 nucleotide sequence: TGTGCCAGCAGCCCCCTTGGAAGGGGGTGGATCGGTACGCAGTATTTT.

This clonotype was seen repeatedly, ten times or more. The CDR3 sequence is CASSWPGGLPGNEQFF. CDR3 DNA sequence: TGTGCCAGCAGTTGGCCGGGGGGCCTTCCCGGCAATGAGCAGTTCTTC. The chain carries TRBV6-5 and TRBJ2-1, with a tentative D call TRBD2 (7 bases). Between the trimmed V and J ends, which lost 4 bases and 6 bases, there was a span of 19 bases. Germline V CDR1 and CDR2: MNHEY, SVGAGI. The CDR3 contains 16 residues.

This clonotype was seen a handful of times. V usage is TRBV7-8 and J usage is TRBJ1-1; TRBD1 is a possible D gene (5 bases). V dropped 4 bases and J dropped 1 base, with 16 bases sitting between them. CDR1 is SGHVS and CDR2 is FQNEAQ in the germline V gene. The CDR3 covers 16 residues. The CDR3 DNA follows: TGTGCCAGCAGCTCAAGAGGGGCGATCGGGAACACTGAAGCTTTCTTT. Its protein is CASSSRGAIGNTEAFF. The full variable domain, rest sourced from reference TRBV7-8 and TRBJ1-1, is GAGVSQSPRYKVAKRGQDVALRCDPISGHVSLFWYQQALGQGPEFLTYFQNEAQLDKSGLPSDRFFAERPEGSVSTLKIQRTQQEDSAVYLCASSSRGAIGNTEAFFGQGTRLTVV.

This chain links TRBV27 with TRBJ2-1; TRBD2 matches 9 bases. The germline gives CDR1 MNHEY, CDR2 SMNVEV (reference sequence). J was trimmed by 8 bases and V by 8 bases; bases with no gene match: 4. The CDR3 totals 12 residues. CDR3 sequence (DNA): TGTGCCAGCGGCGGGGGGGCCCATGAGCAGTTCTTC. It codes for CASGGGAHEQFF.